These 32 T cell receptor beta chains were all obtained from the same sample, sequenced in a study of early T cells in non-severe SARS-CoV-2 infection (dated by TCRdb to about 2021). Receptors were amplified or captured by 5' RACE. Sequencing used a NextSeq 500. The raw public data were reprocessed by TCRdb itself: fastp quality trimming at Q25, MiXCR clonotype calling, in-frame beta chains only. Every CDR3 protein is listed once, alongside the most common genes and DNA of its rows. The table for this sample lists roughly 40,000 distinct CDR3 sequences; 7.1% of them were counted only once. Roughly 4.7% of the sample is held by the ten biggest clonotypes. The sequencing input was whole blood. The source of these receptors is an adult who was a healthcare worker with PCR-confirmed SARS-CoV-2 infection or an uninfected control (not recorded which).

This clonotype was counted between two and nine times. The chain combines TRBV11-2 with TRBJ2-1; tentative D call: TRBD2 (6 bases). The CDR3 is 15 amino acids. The V end was cut by 6 bases, the J end by 3 bases, with 15 bases between. Germline values: CDR1 SGHAT, CDR2 FQNNGV. The CDR3 region is CASRPTGVFYNEQFF. In nucleotides, the CDR3 is TGTGCCAGCAGACCCACGGGGGTTTTCTACAATGAGCAGTTCTTC. The whole variable domain, remainder taken from reference TRBV11-2 and TRBJ2-1, is EAGVAQSPRYKIIEKRQSVAFWCNPISGHATLYWYQQILGQGPKLLIQFQNNGVVDDSQLPKDRFSAERLKGVDSTLKIQPAKLEDSAVYLCASRPTGVFYNEQFFGPGTRLTVL.

This clonotype has at least ten counts. In nucleotides, the CDR3 is TGCGCCAGCAGCGAGGGACAATTCAGCACAGATACGCAGTATTTT. It codes for CASSEGQFSTDTQYF. V is TRBV5-1 and J is TRBJ2-3; D possibly corresponds to TRBD1 (6 bases). Trimming shortened V by 4 bases and J by 0 bases, and 12 bases separated the two germline ends. CDR3 length: 15 residues. Germline V gene lookup returns CDR1 SGHRS and CDR2 YFSETQ.

This clonotype was seen at least ten times. The gene calls are TRBV13 and TRBJ1-2, with D possibly being TRBD1 (5 bases). V gave up 5 bases and J gave up 2 bases, with 18 bases separating them. Germline-derived CDR1 and CDR2 are PRHDT and FYEKMQ (reference sequence). CDR3 length equals 16 residues. CDR3 region: CASSPRGAHLNYGYTF. The DNA for the CDR3 is TGTGCCAGCAGCCCCCGCGGGGCCCATTTGAACTATGGCTACACCTTC.

This clonotype was detected a few times. This sequence joins TRBV9 and TRBJ1-3; 10 nucleotides line up with TRBD1. CDR3 length: 15 residues. V lost 4 bases to trimming and J lost 5 bases; unmatched junction nucleotides: 6. Germline CDR1 is SGDLS and CDR2 is YYNGEE. The CDR3 sequence is CASSLGTGDRNTIYF. CDR3 coding DNA: TGTGCCAGCAGCTTGGGGACAGGGGATCGAAACACCATATATTTT.

This chain uses TRBV5-1 with TRBJ2-2; D is uncertain. The CDR3 covers 14 residues. V dropped 0 bases and J dropped 8 bases, with 11 bases sitting between them. The germline V gene has CDR1 SGHRS and CDR2 YFSETQ. CDR3 bases: TGCGCCAGCAGCTTGGTGGATGGTGCGGGGGAGCTGTTTTTT. As protein: CASSLVDGAGELFF.

This clonotype has at least ten counts. This chain joins TRBV4-3 and TRBJ2-6, with D maybe TRBD1 (5 bases). Germline CDR1 reads LGHNA; CDR2 reads YSLEER. The germline V and J ends were trimmed by 2 bases and 0 bases, with 11 bases remaining between them. The CDR3 extends over 17 amino acids. Here the CDR3 reads CASSQRQGSSGANVLTF. In DNA form, the CDR3 reads TGCGCCAGCAGCCAAAGGCAGGGCAGCTCTGGGGCCAACGTCCTGACTTTC.

The CDR3 nucleotides are TGTGCCAGCTCAAAAAAATCGCAGGGGCCCAGTCGCAATCAGCCCCAGCATTTT. Translation: CASSKKSQGPSRNQPQHF. This chain joins TRBV18 and TRBJ1-5, with a weak D call TRBD1 (6 bases). Deletions cut 5 bases from V and 2 bases from J, with 22 bases between. This CDR3 region has 18 residues. Germline CDR1 is KGHSH and CDR2 is LQKENI.

This clonotype has at least ten counts. This chain uses TRBV7-2 with TRBJ1-2; no firm D call. The CDR3 runs to 13 residues. V shed 2 bases and J shed 4 bases, with 8 bases lying between them. Germline V CDR1 and CDR2: SGHTA, FQGNSA. The chain's CDR3 is CASSLSVGYGYTF. The DNA for the CDR3 is TGTGCCAGCAGCTTAAGTGTGGGCTATGGCTACACCTTC. Complete variable domain (other parts from reference TRBV7-2 and TRBJ1-2): GAGVSQSPSNKVTEKGKDVELRCDPISGHTALYWYRQSLGQGLEFLIYFQGNSAPDKSGLPSDRFSAERTGGSVSTLTIQRTQQEDSAVYLCASSLSVGYGYTFGSGTRLTVV.

There are many counts of this clonotype. The gene calls are TRBV6-5 and TRBJ2-5, with D uncertain. Trimming took off 6 bases at V and 5 bases at J, with 22 bases between the two ends. Germline CDR1 is MNHEY and CDR2 is SVGAGI. CDR3 size: 16 residues. CDR3 sequence reads: CASSRTGPQPGETQYF. The CDR3, as DNA: TGTGCCAGCAGCCGGACCGGGCCCCAACCCGGTGAGACCCAGTACTTC.

This clonotype has a count of ten or more. The chain employs TRBV19 and TRBJ2-3, with 8 nucleotides matching TRBD1. Germline CDR1 LNHDA, CDR2 SQIVND (reference sequence). The V and J ends lost 8 bases and 2 bases, in that order; junction bases with no gene match: 3. The CDR3 spans 13 residues. The CDR3 here is CASRQGLTDTQYF. CDR3 nucleotides: TGTGCCAGTCGACAGGGGCTCACAGATACGCAGTATTTT.

The chain recombines TRBV20-1 with TRBJ2-3; TRBD2 matches at 7 bases. With V trimmed by 0 bases and J by 2 bases, 5 bases remained unmatched. The CDR3 runs to 15 residues. Germline values: CDR1 DFQATT, CDR2 SNEGSKA (reference sequence). CDR3 in DNA: TGCAGTGCTAGAGACCGGGAGGCCCTCACAGATACGCAGTATTTT. It encodes CSARDREALTDTQYF.

This chain joins TRBV7-9 and TRBJ2-1; TRBD1 agrees at 9 bases. With V trimmed by 0 bases and J by 7 bases, 4 bases remained unmatched. The CDR3 is 15 amino acids. The germline CDR1 and CDR2 sequences are SEHNR and FQNEAQ (reference sequence). CDR3 protein: CASSLAGTGTNEQFF. DNA of the CDR3: TGTGCCAGCAGCTTAGCGGGGACAGGGACAAATGAGCAGTTCTTC.

The rearrangement uses TRBV2 and TRBJ2-3; D may match TRBD1 or TRBD2 (6 bases each). Germline values: CDR1 SNHLY, CDR2 FYNNEI. V lost 1 base to trimming and J lost 0 bases, with 17 bases between them. The CDR3 totals 18 residues. CDR3 sequence (DNA): TGTGCCAGCAGTGAAGGTGGCGGGGACACCGCTAGCACAGATACGCAGTATTTT. Translation gives CASSEGGGDTASTDTQYF.

This chain links TRBV4-1 with TRBJ1-1; tentative D call: TRBD1 (5 bases). The V and J ends lost 0 bases and 8 bases respectively, with 19 bases between them. Germline CDR1 is MGHRA and CDR2 is YSYEKL. The CDR3 loop spans 16 amino acids. The CDR3 DNA reads as TGCGCCAGCAGCCAAGAAAGACAACTGGGGACTATCGAAGCTTTCTTT. Translation: CASSQERQLGTIEAFF.

The chain recombines TRBV5-4 with TRBJ2-2; 7 bases map to TRBD1. Germline lookup yields CDR1 SGHNT and CDR2 YYREEE (reference sequence). This CDR3 region has 15 residues. With 2 bases clipped from V and 1 base from J, the junction kept 2 bases outside the gene matches. The CDR3 bases are TGTGCCAGCAGCTTACAGGGGTTGAACACCGGGGAGCTGTTTTTT. It specifies CASSLQGLNTGELFF.

The chain combines TRBV4-1 with TRBJ2-2, with 7 bases fitting TRBD2. V was clipped by 5 bases and J by 0 bases; unmatched bases: 9. Per germline, CDR1 MGHRA and CDR2 YSYEKL. The length of the CDR3 is 17 residues. The CDR3 spells CASSSWAGDPNTGELFF. CDR3 DNA sequence: TGCGCCAGCAGCTCCTGGGCGGGGGATCCGAACACCGGGGAGCTGTTTTTT.

The V call is TRBV10-3, the J call TRBJ1-1; D possibly corresponds to TRBD1 (5 bases). Germline V gene lookup returns CDR1 ENHRY and CDR2 SYGVKD. This CDR3 region has 13 residues. Trimming stripped 9 bases from V and 4 bases from J, with 15 bases between. The CDR3 protein is CAIRGLEGTEAFF. CDR3 DNA: TGTGCCATTCGGGGGTTAGAGGGCACTGAAGCTTTCTTT.

Ten or more counts support this clonotype. The chain combines TRBV7-3 with TRBJ2-5; TRBD1 is a possible D gene (6 bases). The CDR3 has 16 amino acids. Trimming pared 5 bases from V and 4 bases from J, leaving 20 bases between. CDR1 and CDR2 (germline): SGHTA, FQGTGA. The CDR3 nucleotides read TGTGCCAGCAGCCCAACGACAGGTTCTACGAGAGAGACCCAGTACTTC. Its protein is CASSPTTGSTRETQYF.

This clonotype has more than one count but fewer than ten. DNA for the CDR3: TGCAGTGCCTCCGGGACAGGTGGCGCCGGGGAGCTGTTTTTT. Encoded protein: CSASGTGGAGELFF. The chain links TRBV29-1 to TRBJ2-2, with TRBD1 matching 8 bases. The germline V gene encodes CDR1 SQVTM and CDR2 ANQGSEA. CDR3 length equals 14 residues.

This clonotype turned up a few times. The rearrangement links TRBV20-1 to TRBJ2-7; 12 bases are shared with TRBD2. The CDR3 extends over 15 amino acids. V lost 4 bases, J lost 3 bases, and 7 bases stayed unmatched. CDR1 DFQATT and CDR2 SNEGSKA come from the germline V gene (reference sequence). CDR3 loop: CSAKSWTSGDYEQYF. The CDR3 DNA reads TGCAGTGCTAAATCCTGGACTAGCGGGGACTACGAGCAGTACTTC.

This clonotype was detected many times. This chain links TRBV6-1 with TRBJ1-4; TRBD1 matches 10 bases. The CDR3 has 14 residues. J was trimmed by 8 bases and V by 3 bases; bases with no gene match: 3. Germline lookup yields CDR1 MNHNS and CDR2 SASEGT. Here the CDR3 DNA reads TGTGCCAGCAGTGAGGGACAGGGGCAGGAAAAACTGTTTTTT. Translated, it gives CASSEGQGQEKLFF.

This clonotype was counted only a few times. The rearrangement uses TRBV18 and TRBJ1-1, with 8 bases that match TRBD1. The CDR3 runs to 17 residues. The V gene's germline CDR1 is KGHSH and CDR2 LQKENI. The V segment lost 4 bases and the J segment 2 bases; nucleotides outside the gene matches: 12. CDR3 residues: CASSLKNSGTGNTEAFF. In DNA, the CDR3 is TGTGCCAGCTCACTGAAAAACTCCGGGACAGGCAACACTGAAGCTTTCTTT.

The chain couples TRBV5-1 to TRBJ1-1; possibly TRBD1 for D (5 bases). This CDR3 comprises 16 residues. Per germline, CDR1 SGHRS and CDR2 YFSETQ. V dropped 4 bases and J dropped 1 base, with 17 bases sitting between them. This CDR3 is CASSSQGVVQNTEAFF. The DNA for the CDR3 is TGCGCCAGCAGCAGCCAGGGAGTAGTCCAGAACACTGAAGCTTTCTTT.

This clonotype was detected many times. CDR3 sequence reads: CASSPTSGGAGEQFF. The CDR3 coding sequence is TGTGCCAGCAGTCCTACTAGCGGGGGGGCCGGTGAGCAGTTCTTC. The chain is built from TRBV12-3 or TRBV12-4 and TRBJ2-1; 13 nucleotides agree with TRBD2. This CDR3 is 15 amino acids long. V gave up 5 bases and J gave up 9 bases; unmatched junction bases: 7.

This clonotype was observed a handful of times. This sequence joins TRBV11-2 and TRBJ2-5, with D tentatively TRBD1 (5 bases). The V end lost 3 bases, the J end lost 2 bases, and 16 bases lay between the germline ends. Germline CDR1 is SGHAT and CDR2 is FQNNGV. The CDR3 length is 16 residues. The CDR3 reads CASSFDPGRAQETQYF. CDR3 coding DNA: TGTGCCAGCAGCTTCGACCCTGGCAGGGCACAAGAGACCCAGTACTTC.

This clonotype was counted many times. The V and J genes are TRBV7-8 and TRBJ2-5, with TRBD2 matching 14 bases. The CDR3 is 16 residues long. The V and J ends lost 4 bases and 7 bases, in that order; junction bases with no gene match: 8. The germline gives CDR1 SGHVS, CDR2 FQNEAQ. In DNA, the CDR3 is TGTGCCAGCAGCTACGCCGGGACTAGCGGGAGCGGGACCCAGTACTTC. It translates to CASSYAGTSGSGTQYF. Drawing the rest from reference TRBV7-8 and TRBJ2-5, the complete variable domain is GAGVSQSPRYKVAKRGQDVALRCDPISGHVSLFWYQQALGQGPEFLTYFQNEAQLDKSGLPSDRFFAERPEGSVSTLKIQRTQQEDSAVYLCASSYAGTSGSGTQYFGPGTRLLVL.

This clonotype turned up a few times. The rearrangement uses TRBV12-3 or TRBV12-4 and TRBJ2-3; the D is unclear. The CDR3 is 12 amino acids. V was pared by 6 bases and J by 5 bases, with 9 bases between. CDR3 nucleotide sequence: TGTGCCAGCAGGGGGATGGGAGATACGCAGTATTTT. Protein sequence: CASRGMGDTQYF.

This clonotype was observed a handful of times. The chain recombines TRBV4-1 with TRBJ2-3; 11 bases are shared with TRBD2. This CDR3 has 17 residues. V trimming: 0 bases; J trimming: 2 bases; junction bases outside the gene matches: 4. From germline, CDR1 is MGHRA and CDR2 YSYEKL. The CDR3: CASSQDELAGVTDTQYF. The CDR3 DNA reads TGCGCCAGCAGCCAAGATGAACTAGCGGGGGTCACAGATACGCAGTATTTT.

This clonotype is labeled as medium-sized. This chain connects TRBV15 to TRBJ1-4; D not certain. Trimming took 0 bases from V and 7 from J, leaving 21 bases between them. This CDR3 has 18 residues. In germline, CDR1 is LNHNV, CDR2 YYDKDF (reference sequence). The CDR3 DNA reads TGTGCCACCAGCAGAGATCAGCTCTTCGGTTTTCGCAGTGAAAAACTGTTTTTT. Its protein product is CATSRDQLFGFRSEKLFF.

The rearrangement uses TRBV5-1 and TRBJ2-3, with D perhaps assigned TRBD1 or TRBD2 (5 bases each). Deletions cut 0 bases from V and 6 bases from J, with 11 bases between. The CDR3 runs 14 residues. Looked up from germline, CDR1 is SGHRS and CDR2 is YFSETQ. Here the CDR3 DNA reads TGCGCCAGCAGCTTGGGTAGGGGAGAGGATACGCAGTATTTT. This encodes CASSLGRGEDTQYF. The whole variable domain, filled in from reference TRBV5-1 and TRBJ2-3, reads KAGVTQTPRYLIKTRGQQVTLSCSPISGHRSVSWYQQTPGQGLQFLFEYFSETQRNKGNFPGRFSGRQFSNSRSEMNVSTLELGDSALYLCASSLGRGEDTQYFGPGTRLTVL.

This clonotype has ten or more counts. V is TRBV19 and J is TRBJ2-3; 10 bases are a match to TRBD1. The CDR3 sequence is 14 residues long. CDR1 and CDR2 (germline): LNHDA, SQIVND (reference sequence). V trimming: 8 bases; J trimming: 4 bases; junction bases outside the gene matches: 6. The CDR3 DNA is TGTGCCAGTGAAGGGACAGGGGTTTCAGATACGCAGTATTTT. It codes for CASEGTGVSDTQYF.

This clonotype was counted a few times. The genes are TRBV2 and TRBJ2-5, with 7 bases identical to TRBD1. The J segment lost 7 bases and the V segment lost 4 bases, leaving 6 bases of the junction unmatched. Per germline, CDR1 SNHLY and CDR2 FYNNEI. There are 13 residues in the CDR3. CDR3 in amino acids: CASSVEGAGTQYF. The CDR3 bases are TGTGCCAGCAGTGTAGAGGGGGCTGGGACCCAGTACTTC.